This is a list of T cell receptor beta chains from one sample in a study of blood T cell repertoires in COVID-19. The assay was immunoSEQ multiplex PCR, and TCRdb's table has in-frame clones only and misses some. The sample shows about 55,000 clones, about 90% of them seen only once. The sequencing input was peripheral blood. All receptors derive from a human donor with active COVID-19. The donor label of this sample is uncertain. Each CDR3 is given with its conserved first and last residue. Each record gives: D gene, J gene, V gene, clone size, CDR3 protein, CDR3 DNA. D genes are given only for firm matches. The size of a clone is reported for some rows only, either as once, few or many, or as a class for expanded clones.

-,TRBJ2-7,TRBV18,-,CASSLLETYEQYF,TGTGCCAGCTCACTATTAGAGACCTACGAGCAGTACTTC
TRBD1,TRBJ1-2,TRBV18,few,CASSSTGERNGYTF,TGTGCCAGCTCATCCACAGGGGAGCGAAATGGCTACACCTTC
TRBD1,TRBJ1-1,TRBV3-1/TRBV3-2,once,CASTQGGAQAFF,TGTGCCAGCACCCAGGGGGGGGCGCAGGCTTTCTTT
-,TRBJ2-4,TRBV7-2,-,CASSPLGFISNIQYF,TGTGCCAGCAGCCCCCTAGGATTTATTTCGAACATTCAGTACTTC
TRBD2,TRBJ2-5,TRBV2,-,CASISTGRDSTQETQYF,TGTGCCAGCATCAGCACTGGGAGGGACTCCACACAAGAGACCCAGTACTTC
TRBD2,TRBJ2-2,TRBV29-1,once,CNLIGDGGASTGELFF,TGCAACTTAATTGGGGACGGGGGGGCCTCCACCGGGGAGCTGTTTTTT
-,TRBJ1-5,TRBV5-4,-,CASGLHGNQPQHF,TGTGCCAGCGGCCTCCACGGCAATCAGCCCCAGCATTTT
-,TRBJ2-7,TRBV27,-,CASSMGDAGGFYYEQYF,TGTGCCAGCAGTATGGGTGACGCAGGGGGGTTCTACTACGAGCAGTACTTC
TRBD1,TRBJ2-7,TRBV7-2,-,CASSLATTGGYEQYF,TGTGCCAGCAGCTTAGCCACGACAGGGGGCTACGAGCAGTACTTC
-,TRBJ1-1,TRBV6-6,once,CASRVGGGTEAFF,TGTGCCAGCAGAGTAGGGGGGGGGACTGAAGCTTTCTTT
-,TRBJ2-5,TRBV12-3/TRBV12-4,-,CASTLGLKETQYF,TGTGCCAGCACTTTGGGACTCAAAGAGACCCAGTACTTC
-,TRBJ1-1,TRBV10-3,once,CAIGEGVLNTEAFF,TGTGCCATCGGTGAAGGGGTTCTGAACACTGAAGCTTTCTTT
-,TRBJ1-5,TRBV6-4,-,CASSGHQPQHF,TGTGCCAGCAGTGGACACCAGCCCCAGCATTTT
TRBD2,TRBJ2-1,TRBV6-2/TRBV6-3,-,CASSRLAGVYNEQFF,TGTGCCAGCAGTCGCCTAGCGGGGGTCTACAATGAGCAGTTCTTC
-,TRBJ1-1,TRBV7-2,few,CASSFGQLNTEAFF,TGTGCCAGCAGCTTCGGACAGTTGAACACTGAAGCTTTCTTT
-,TRBJ2-5,TRBV7-7,-,CASSSIGQLETQYF,TGTGCTAGCAGCTCGATTGGACAGTTAGAGACCCAGTACTTC
TRBD1,TRBJ1-5,TRBV2,-,CASSGPGTGNNQPQHF,TGTGCCAGCAGTGGTCCCGGGACAGGGAACAATCAGCCCCAGCATTTT